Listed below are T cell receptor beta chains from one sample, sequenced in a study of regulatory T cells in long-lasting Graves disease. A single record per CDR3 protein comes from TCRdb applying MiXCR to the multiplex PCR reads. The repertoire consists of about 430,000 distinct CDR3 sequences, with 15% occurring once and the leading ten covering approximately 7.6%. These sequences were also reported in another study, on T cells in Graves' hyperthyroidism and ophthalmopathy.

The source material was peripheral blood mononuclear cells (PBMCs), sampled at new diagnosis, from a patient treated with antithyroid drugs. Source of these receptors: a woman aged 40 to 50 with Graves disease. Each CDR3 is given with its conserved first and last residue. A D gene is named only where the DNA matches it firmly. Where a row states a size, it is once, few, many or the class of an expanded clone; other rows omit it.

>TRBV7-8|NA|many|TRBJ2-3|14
CASSLFQGTDTQYF
TGTGCCAGCAGCTTATTCCAGGGCACAGATACGCAGTATTTT
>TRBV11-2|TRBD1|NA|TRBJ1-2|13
CASSPGQGFGYTF
TGTGCCAGCAGCCCGGGACAGGGATTTGGCTACACCTTC
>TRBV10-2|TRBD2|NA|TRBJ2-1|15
CASSESLAFYNEQFF
TGCGCCAGCAGTGAGTCACTAGCGTTTTACAATGAGCAGTTCTTC
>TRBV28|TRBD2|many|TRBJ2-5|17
CASSSLAGGPVQETQYF
TGTGCCAGCAGTTCGTTAGCGGGAGGGCCTGTACAAGAGACCCAGTACTTC
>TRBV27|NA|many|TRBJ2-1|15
CASSTGTFGYNEQFF
TGTGCCAGCAGCACTGGGACCTTCGGGTACAATGAGCAGTTCTTC
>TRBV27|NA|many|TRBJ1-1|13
CASSLYAGAEAFF
TGTGCCAGCAGTTTATATGCAGGGGCTGAGGCTTTCTTT
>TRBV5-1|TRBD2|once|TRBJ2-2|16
CASSFPGGRETGELFF
TGCGCCAGCAGCTTCCCAGGCGGGAGAGAAACCGGGGAGCTGTTTTTT
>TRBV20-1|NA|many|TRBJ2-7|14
CSARRGQQDYEQYF
TGCAGTGCCCGGCGGGGTCAGCAGGACTACGAGCAGTACTTC
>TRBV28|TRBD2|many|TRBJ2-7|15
CASSATGTNSYEQYF
TGTGCCAGCAGTGCTACCGGGACTAACTCCTACGAGCAGTACTTC
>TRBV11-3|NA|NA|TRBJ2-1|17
CASSLDSAAGPRDEQFF
TGTGCCAGCAGCTTAGATTCCGCGGCAGGCCCGCGGGATGAGCAGTTCTTC
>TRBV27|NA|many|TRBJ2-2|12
CASTSSTGELFF
TGTGCCAGCACCTCCAGCACCGGGGAGCTGTTTTTT